Below are 31 T cell receptor beta chains sequenced from a single sample in a study of post-analysis software for immune sequencing data. Incorporated into the TCR beta cDNA libraries were unique molecular identifiers, which served to reduce PCR and sequencing biases. Each CDR3 protein gets one entry after TCRdb re-called the PCR reads with MiXCR. The sample records 750,000 to 950,000 distinct CDR3 sequences, under 60% being singletons. General observations from the study: Patients carried a few TRBV segments more frequently than controls did, and TRBV5-6, TRBV5-1 and TRBV20-1 were among them.

No antigen has been identified for these receptors. The sample consisted of blood. Receptor source: a girl under 18 with multiple sclerosis.

The chain employs TRBV6-5 and TRBJ2-7; possible D gene TRBD1, 6 bases. The length of the CDR3 is 14 residues. Germline CDR1 and CDR2: MNHEY and SVGAGI. Trimming cost V 5 bases and J 3 bases, with 14 bases left between them. The CDR3 coding sequence is TGTGCCAGCAGTCCCGGGACACGAGTCTACGAGCAGTACTTC. It specifies CASSPGTRVYEQYF.

The V gene is TRBV27, the J gene TRBJ2-3, with D unclear. This CDR3 has 13 amino acids. Trimming pared 4 bases from V and 1 base from J, leaving 6 bases between. Germline V gives CDR1 MNHEY, CDR2 SMNVEV (reference sequence). For the CDR3, the DNA is TGTGCCAGCAGTTGGGCCTGCACAGATACGCAGTATTTT. This gives the protein CASSWACTDTQYF.

This clonotype showed up just a few times. This chain joins TRBV28 and TRBJ2-4; TRBD1 aligns across 7 bases. The trim removed 2 bases at V and 8 bases at J, leaving 6 bases unmatched. The CDR3 covers 14 residues. Germline CDR1 and CDR2: MDHEN and SYDVKM. Here the CDR3 DNA reads TGTGCCAGCAGTTTAGACAGGGTCGGTGACATTCAGTACTTC. Translated: CASSLDRVGDIQYF.

This clonotype showed up just once. The genes are TRBV12-3 or TRBV12-4 and TRBJ2-1; 8 positions match TRBD2. CDR3 length equals 16 residues. Trimming cost V 3 bases and J 0 bases; bases outside gene matches: 4. The CDR3 reads CASSFEAGASYNEQFF. CDR3 in DNA: TGTGCCAGCAGTTTTGAAGCGGGAGCCTCCTACAATGAGCAGTTCTTC.

This chain uses TRBV7-9 with TRBJ2-3; 8 bases map to TRBD2. The junction had 7 bases not matched to a gene; V was cut back by 0 bases and J by 2 bases. The CDR3 consists of 17 residues. The germline gives CDR1 SEHNR, CDR2 FQNEAQ (reference sequence). The CDR3: CASSLATGGGDTDTQYF. CDR3 nucleotides: TGTGCCAGCAGCTTAGCGACGGGAGGGGGAGACACAGATACGCAGTATTTT.

The chain uses TRBV10-2 and TRBJ2-7; 13 bases fit TRBD2. The DNA end lines up better with TRBJ2-5; the J call may be wrong. The CDR3 has 15 amino acids. Germline CDR1 reads WSHSY; CDR2 reads SAAADI. DNA for the CDR3: TGCGCCAGCACCAGACCGGGACTAGCGGGACAGACCCAGTACTTC. The encoded protein is CASTRPGLAGQTQYF.

The chain uses TRBV28 and TRBJ2-3; D possibly corresponds to TRBD2 (7 bases). The CDR3 is made up of 15 amino acids. Germline CDR1 and CDR2: MDHEN and SYDVKM. V lost 5 bases and J lost 3, with 15 bases in between. For the CDR3, the DNA is TGTGCCAGCAGTCCCTGGGAGGGGGGGACAGATACGCAGTATTTT. Encoded protein: CASSPWEGGTDTQYF. The full variable domain, completed using reference TRBV28 and TRBJ2-3, is DVKVTQSSRYLVKRTGEKVFLECVQDMDHENMFWYRQDPGLGLRLIYFSYDVKMKEKGDIPEGYSVSREKKERFSLILESASTNQTSMYLCASSPWEGGTDTQYFGPGTRLTVL.

This rearrangement joins TRBV25-1 to TRBJ2-5; 7 nucleotides align to TRBD1. Germline assignment: CDR1 MGHDK and CDR2 SYGVNS. Trimming cost V 4 bases and J 0 bases; bases outside gene matches: 11. The CDR3 extends over 17 amino acids. CDR3 nucleotide sequence: TGTGCCAGCAGTGGATTACCGACAGGGTTGTACCAAGAGACCCAGTACTTC. Its protein is CASSGLPTGLYQETQYF.

This chain connects TRBV6-6 to TRBJ2-5; 7 bases match TRBD2. There are 15 residues in the CDR3. Germline-derived CDR1 and CDR2 are MNHNY and SVGAGI (reference sequence). The V segment lost 0 bases and the J segment 5 bases; nucleotides outside the gene matches: 6. CDR3 DNA sequence: TGTGCCAGCAGTTACTCGGCGGGAGTAGGGGAGACCCAGTACTTC. Its protein product is CASSYSAGVGETQYF.

This chain uses TRBV7-6 with TRBJ2-1; no clear D gene. Germline values: CDR1 SGHVS, CDR2 FNYEAQ. Trimming removed 1 base from V and 12 bases from J, with 13 bases in between. The CDR3 covers 13 residues. CDR3 in amino acids: CASSLGSQLGQFF. The CDR3 nucleotides read TGTGCCAGCAGCTTAGGGTCTCAACTCGGGCAGTTCTTC.

The gene calls are TRBV4-3 and TRBJ2-1; 8 bases map to TRBD1. The trim removed 1 base at V and 6 bases at J, leaving 8 bases unmatched. The germline gives CDR1 LGHNA, CDR2 YSLEER. The CDR3 loop spans 16 amino acids. The CDR3: CASSQGTGIGFNEQFF. The CDR3 DNA sequence: TGCGCCAGCAGCCAAGGGACAGGGATAGGTTTCAATGAGCAGTTCTTC.

The CDR3 loop reads CASSSGQGYNEQYF. Written as DNA, the CDR3 is TGTGCCAGCAGCTCGGGACAGGGGTACAATGAGCAGTACTTC. This rearrangement joins TRBV11-1 to TRBJ2-5; TRBD1 matches 10 bases. The CDR3 runs 14 residues. V gave up 4 bases and J gave up 11 bases; unmatched junction bases: 10. The germline CDR1 and CDR2 sequences are SGHAT and FQDESV (reference sequence).

This clonotype was found a few times. CDR3 in DNA: TGTGCCAGCAGTTACTGGGGGCGGGAGGCCTACGAGCAGTACTTC. It specifies CASSYWGREAYEQYF. The chain joins TRBV6-2 or TRBV6-3 to TRBJ2-7; 8 positions match TRBD2. Germline V gene sequence: CDR1 MNHEY, CDR2 SVGEGT. This CDR3 is built from 15 residues. J gave up 2 bases and V 1 base, and 4 bases lay outside the gene matches.

This chain links TRBV20-1 with TRBJ2-5; 8 nucleotides align to TRBD2. V lost 1 base and J lost 5; bases outside the gene matches: 3. The CDR3 sequence is 13 residues long. Germline-derived CDR1 and CDR2 are DFQATT and SNEGSKA (reference sequence). In DNA form, the CDR3 reads TGCAGTGCTAGAGGGGGCGGGGGGGAGACCCAGTACTTC. It specifies CSARGGGGETQYF.

This clonotype was counted at least ten times. This sequence joins TRBV20-1 and TRBJ1-2, with TRBD1 matching over 7 bases. The CDR3 covers 12 residues. Germline values: CDR1 DFQATT, CDR2 SNEGSKA (reference sequence). V shed 6 bases, J shed 6 bases, and the junction held 7 bases outside the gene matches. CDR3 in DNA: TGCAGTGCCCAGGGGGGGCCGCATGGCTACACCTTC. Protein: CSAQGGPHGYTF.

In this sample, this clonotype turned up a few times. The chain recombines TRBV29-1 with TRBJ2-3; D may match TRBD1 or TRBD2 (5 bases each). This CDR3 region has 11 residues. CDR1 SQVTM and CDR2 ANQGSEA come from the germline V gene. Deletions cut 4 bases from V and 8 bases from J, with 10 bases between. CDR3 loop: CSVGGDGTQYF. CDR3 sequence (DNA): TGCAGCGTTGGAGGGGACGGTACGCAGTATTTT.

V gene TRBV20-1 combines with J gene TRBJ2-3; 11 nucleotides match TRBD2. The CDR3 is made up of 15 amino acids. The germline V gene encodes CDR1 DFQATT and CDR2 SNEGSKA (reference sequence). The V gene end was trimmed by 0 bases and the J gene end by 6 bases; junction bases not matched to a gene: 5. As DNA, the CDR3 is TGCAGTGCTAGAGATACTAGCGGGAGCTGGGATACGCAGTATTTT. As protein: CSARDTSGSWDTQYF.

The rearrangement links TRBV12-3 or TRBV12-4 to TRBJ2-4, with TRBD2 as a possible D gene (5 bases). This CDR3 is built from 16 residues. Trimming cost V 6 bases and J 7 bases, with 22 bases left between them. CDR3 sequence (DNA): TGTGCCAGCAGCCCTCAAATCGACTACCCGAGGAACATTCAGTACTTC. This encodes CASSPQIDYPRNIQYF.

This sequence joins TRBV20-1 and TRBJ1-5; TRBD1 might be the D (5 bases). The CDR3 consists of 11 residues. V gave up 7 bases and J gave up 7 bases, with 11 bases separating them. The V gene's germline CDR1 is DFQATT and CDR2 SNEGSKA (reference sequence). The CDR3 DNA reads as TGCAGTGGGGGAGGGGACCAGCCCCAGCATTTT. It is translated as CSGGGDQPQHF.

A few counts support this clonotype. The gene calls are TRBV18 and TRBJ2-5; tentative D call: TRBD1 (5 bases). The CDR3 is made up of 14 amino acids. Per the germline V gene, CDR1 is KGHSH and CDR2 is LQKENI. The V end was cut by 0 bases, the J end by 2 bases, with 7 bases between. DNA for the CDR3: TGTGCCAGCTCACCACCGACAGATCAAGAGACCCAGTACTTC. As protein: CASSPPTDQETQYF.

This clonotype was counted a single time. This chain uses TRBV27 with TRBJ2-5; D is ambiguous. The CDR3 has 14 amino acids. The ends were cut back, 5 bases at V and 4 bases at J, with 14 bases in the middle. Germline V gene sequence: CDR1 MNHEY, CDR2 SMNVEV (reference sequence). This CDR3 reads CASSPLQHPETQYF. The CDR3 DNA reads TGTGCCAGCAGTCCACTTCAGCATCCAGAGACCCAGTACTTC.

V gene TRBV29-1 combines with J gene TRBJ2-7; 8 bases fit TRBD2. This CDR3 contains 15 residues. The V gene end was trimmed by 0 bases and the J gene end by 3 bases; junction bases not matched to a gene: 7. Germline lookup yields CDR1 SQVTM and CDR2 ANQGSEA. The CDR3 here is CSVEEVGTSGYEQYF. DNA of the CDR3: TGCAGCGTTGAAGAGGTTGGAACTAGCGGCTACGAGCAGTACTTC.

The V and J genes are TRBV7-9 and TRBJ1-1; 9 positions match TRBD1. This CDR3 is built from 13 residues. Unmatched junction bases numbered 7, after V lost 4 bases and J lost 10 bases. Germline loops: CDR1 SEHNR, CDR2 FQNEAQ (reference sequence). The chain's CDR3 is CASSSTGGLGAFF. The DNA for the CDR3 is TGTGCCAGCAGCTCAACAGGGGGCTTAGGAGCTTTCTTT.

The chain is built from TRBV20-1 and TRBJ2-3, with 14 bases aligning to TRBD2. The CDR3 is 18 residues long. From germline, CDR1 is DFQATT and CDR2 SNEGSKA (reference sequence). With V trimmed by 0 bases and J by 3 bases, 8 bases remained unmatched. The DNA of the CDR3 is TGCAGTGCTAGAGACCCGGGACTAGCGGGAGTTCGTACAGATACGCAGTATTTT. Amino acid sequence: CSARDPGLAGVRTDTQYF.

The V gene is TRBV9, the J gene TRBJ1-2, with a weak D call TRBD1 (5 bases). The CDR3 extends over 14 amino acids. From germline, CDR1 is SGDLS and CDR2 YYNGEE. Trimming removed 4 bases at V and 3 bases at J, with 13 bases between. For the CDR3, the DNA is TGTGCCAGCAGCCCGGCCGGGACCTACTATGGCTACACCTTC. As protein: CASSPAGTYYGYTF.

This chain links TRBV6-2 or TRBV6-3 with TRBJ1-2; the D is unclear. Germline-derived CDR1 and CDR2 are MNHEY and SVGEGT. CDR3 length: 16 residues. V dropped 2 bases and J dropped 6 bases, with 19 bases sitting between them. The DNA for the CDR3 is TGTGCCAGCAGTTACCCACCTTATTGGGGAGTTAATGGCTACACCTTC. Its protein is CASSYPPYWGVNGYTF.

This clonotype was seen a single time. The gene calls are TRBV11-2 and TRBJ2-1; 8 bases line up with TRBD2. Trimming at V came to 3 bases and at J to 6 bases, leaving 16 bases not matched to a gene. Germline CDR1 SGHAT, CDR2 FQNNGV. The CDR3 spans 18 residues. The CDR3 reads CASSFSGTPPGACNEQFF. The CDR3 bases are TGTGCCAGCAGCTTTAGCGGGACCCCACCGGGGGCTTGCAATGAGCAGTTCTTC.

The chain employs TRBV14 and TRBJ2-4; 10 bases line up with TRBD2. The assigned J gene may be wrong: the sequence end matches TRBJ2-7 better. This CDR3 comprises 20 residues. The germline V gene has CDR1 SGHDN and CDR2 FVKESK. In nucleotides, the CDR3 is TGTGCCAGCAGTCAGCTCAGCGGGCTAGCGGGAGTGGTGAGCTCCTACGAGCAGTACTTC. This encodes CASSQLSGLAGVVSSYEQYF.

The genes are TRBV9 and TRBJ2-1, with TRBD2 matching 9 bases. The V and J ends lost 3 bases and 9 bases, in that order; junction bases with no gene match: 16. This CDR3 contains 17 residues. Looked up from germline, CDR1 is SGDLS and CDR2 is YYNGEE. The CDR3 reads CASSDFLGAGGRGEQFF. CDR3 nucleotide sequence: TGTGCCAGCAGCGATTTCCTGGGAGCGGGAGGAAGAGGTGAGCAGTTCTTC.

The rearrangement uses TRBV10-3 and TRBJ1-1; tentatively, D is TRBD1 (5 bases). CDR3 length: 13 amino acids. V was trimmed by 8 bases and J by 1 base, leaving 11 bases between them. The germline V gene encodes CDR1 ENHRY and CDR2 SYGVKD. The CDR3 nucleotides are TGTGCCATCGGGAGGGGTGGGAACACTGAAGCTTTCTTT. This sequence encodes CAIGRGGNTEAFF.

The chain is built from TRBV27 and TRBJ2-5, with TRBD2 identical over 7 bases. V was pared by 3 bases and J by 2 bases, with 9 bases of the junction left unmatched. This CDR3 has 16 residues. Germline V gene data show CDR1 as MNHEY and CDR2 as SMNVEV (reference sequence). The DNA for the CDR3 is TGTGCCAGCAGTTTCGGGGCGGGAGCGGGGCAAGAGACCCAGTACTTC. Translating gives CASSFGAGAGQETQYF.